This passage covers 19 T cell receptor beta chains from one sample sequenced in a study of blood T cell repertoires in COVID-19 (dated by TCRdb to 2020 to 2021). The protocol used for the library was the immunoSEQ multiplex PCR assay. Imported from immuneACCESS, the table was reduced by TCRdb to in-frame sequences with V and J called. These copies leave out some clones; in studies compared against another copy, an unresolved V gene accounts for under half, and the cause of the remainder is not known. The sample has some 180,000 clones on record, approximately 80% of them singletons. Together, the top ten hold about 6.7% of the sample. Sequencing was done on a sample of peripheral blood. These receptors originate from a woman aged 40 to 49 with COVID-19, enrolled during active disease.

The chain carries TRBV27 and TRBJ2-7; TRBD1 matches at 9 bases. The V gene's germline CDR1 is MNHEY and CDR2 SMNVEV (reference sequence). V gave up 2 bases and J gave up 5 bases; unmatched junction bases: 19. This CDR3 region has 19 residues. The CDR3 sequence is CASSLGVLGAGTGYDEQYF. CDR3 sequence (DNA): TGTGCCAGCAGTTTAGGGGTTTTAGGCGCCGGGACAGGGTACGACGAGCAGTACTTC.

The chain combines TRBV25-1 with TRBJ2-7, with TRBD1 matching over 9 bases. The CDR3 contains 16 residues. Germline CDR1 reads MGHDK; CDR2 reads SYGVNS. V dropped 1 base and J dropped 0; count of bases not matched to a gene: 4. CDR3 nucleotide sequence: TGTGCCAGCAGTGAATGGGGGACAGGGAGCTCCTACGAGCAGTACTTC. Translation gives CASSEWGTGSSYEQYF.

V and J are TRBV13 and TRBJ1-6; a possible D gene is TRBD1 (5 bases). The CDR3 covers 14 residues. Trimming left V 3 bases short and J 7 bases short, with 10 bases between. Germline loops: CDR1 PRHDT, CDR2 FYEKMQ (reference sequence). The DNA of the CDR3 is TGTGCCAGCAGCTTCGGGGGACCCAATTCACCCCTCCACTTT. It is translated as CASSFGGPNSPLHF.

The chain has TRBV6-5 and TRBJ2-5; possible D gene TRBD1, 6 bases. Trimming removed 8 bases at V and 2 bases at J, with 15 bases between. The CDR3 has 14 amino acids. Germline loops: CDR1 MNHEY, CDR2 SVGAGI. In DNA, the CDR3 is TGTGCCAGCGCTACAGGGCGTAAACAAGAGACCCAGTACTTC. Translation gives CASATGRKQETQYF.

V and J are TRBV9 and TRBJ2-7, with D uncertain. The CDR3 is 10 residues long. The germline CDR1 and CDR2 sequences are SGDLS and YYNGEE. V was shortened by 7 bases and J by 7 bases, with 9 bases between the two germline ends. The CDR3 sequence is CASPRDEQYF. The CDR3 DNA reads TGTGCCAGCCCCCGAGATGAGCAGTACTTC.

CDR3 sequence reads: CASGLAPPPEETQYF. In DNA form, the CDR3 reads TGTGCTAGTGGTTTGGCCCCACCCCCGGAAGAGACCCAGTACTTC. The chain links TRBV12-5 to TRBJ2-5; D is ambiguous. Germline CDR1 reads LGHNT; CDR2 reads FRNRAP. The CDR3 loop spans 15 amino acids. V lost 1 base and J lost 3, with 12 bases in between. The whole variable domain, remainder taken from reference TRBV12-5 and TRBJ2-5, is DARVTQTPRHKVTEMGQEVTMRCQPILGHNTVFWYRQTMMQGLELLAYFRNRAPLDDSGMPKDRFSAEMPDATLATLKIQPSEPRDSAVYFCASGLAPPPEETQYFGPGTRLLVL.

The chain uses TRBV5-4 and TRBJ2-3; D unclear. The V end was cut by 4 bases, the J end by 4 bases, with 7 bases between. The CDR3 loop spans 12 amino acids. Germline lookup yields CDR1 SGHNT and CDR2 YYREEE (reference sequence). Here the CDR3 reads CASSTASDTQYF. For the CDR3, the DNA is TGTGCCAGCAGCACTGCTTCAGATACGCAGTATTTT.

The V gene is TRBV28, the J gene TRBJ1-2; D might be TRBD1 (5 bases). The CDR3 runs 12 residues. From germline, CDR1 is MDHEN and CDR2 SYDVKM. V gave up 3 bases and J gave up 8 bases, with 10 bases separating them. CDR3 sequence (DNA): TGTGCCAGCAGTTTTGACGGGGGGGGCTACACCTTC. Protein product: CASSFDGGGYTF.

This chain connects TRBV9 to TRBJ2-7; the match to TRBD2 covers 12 bases. CDR3 length: 16 residues. Germline V gene data show CDR1 as SGDLS and CDR2 as YYNGEE. J lost 2 bases, V lost 3 bases, and 6 bases had no gene match. The CDR3 DNA is TGTGCCAGCAGCGAGAGGCTAGCGGGAGGGCCCTACGAGCAGTACTTC. Its protein product is CASSERLAGGPYEQYF.

The chain uses TRBV7-2 and TRBJ1-5; D call uncertain. CDR1 and CDR2 from the germline V gene are SGHTA and FQGNSA. Trimming pared 4 bases from V and 0 bases from J, leaving 10 bases between. This CDR3 has 15 residues. CDR3 nucleotide sequence: TGTGCCAGCAGCTCCAGACACGGTAGCAATCAGCCCCAGCATTTT. It yields the protein CASSSRHGSNQPQHF. Using reference TRBV7-2 and TRBJ1-5 for the parts outside the CDR3, the full variable domain is GAGVSQSPSNKVTEKGKDVELRCDPISGHTALYWYRQSLGQGLEFLIYFQGNSAPDKSGLPSDRFSAERTGGSVSTLTIQRTQQEDSAVYLCASSSRHGSNQPQHFGDGTRLSIL.

J is TRBJ2-5 and V is TRBV3-1 (or the pseudogene TRBV3-2); 11 bases are shared with TRBD2. Germline V gene data show CDR1 as LGHDT and CDR2 as YNNKEL (reference sequence). The CDR3 has 19 residues. Losses at the gene ends were 0 bases for V and 5 bases for J; bases not matched to a gene: 14. CDR3 bases: TGTGCCAGCAGCCAAGAATTCCGACTAGCGGGAACCCGGCGGGAGACCCAGTACTTC. Translating it yields CASSQEFRLAGTRRETQYF.

This CDR3 is CASSPGAYNEQFF. The DNA of the CDR3 is TGTGCCAGCAGCCCCGGGGCCTACAATGAGCAGTTCTTC. The V and J genes are TRBV28 and TRBJ2-1; tentatively, D is TRBD2 (5 bases). CDR3 length equals 13 residues. The V end lost 6 bases, the J end lost 2 bases, and 8 bases lay between the germline ends. Germline CDR1 reads MDHEN; CDR2 reads SYDVKM.

In this sample, this clone turned up once. J is TRBJ2-5 and V is TRBV5-8; D unclear. Trimming left V 4 bases short and J 4 bases short, with 8 bases between. The CDR3 runs 12 residues. CDR1 and CDR2 (germline): SGHTS, YDEGEE. CDR3 DNA sequence: TGTGCCAGCAGCCGGCGGTCAGAGACCCAGTACTTC. Its translation is CASSRRSETQYF.

CDR3 residues: CASSWTGGNQPQHF. CDR3 coding DNA: TGTGCCAGCAGTTGGACAGGGGGCAATCAGCCCCAGCATTTT. The genes are TRBV27 and TRBJ1-5, with 9 bases that match TRBD1. This CDR3 spans 14 amino acids. CDR1 and CDR2 from the germline V gene are MNHEY and SMNVEV (reference sequence). Trimming cost V 4 bases and J 2 bases; bases outside gene matches: 0.

V usage is TRBV7-2 and J usage is TRBJ2-3; 9 bases agree with TRBD1. The CDR3 runs to 16 residues. Trimming took 7 bases from V and 2 from J; bases not matched to a gene: 10. CDR1 and CDR2 (germline): SGHTA, FQGNSA. CDR3 loop: CASTERTGATTDTQYF. CDR3 nucleotides: TGTGCCAGCACCGAAAGGACAGGGGCCACCACAGATACGCAGTATTTT.

This chain connects TRBV24-1 to TRBJ1-4, with 9 bases lining up with TRBD1. Looked up from germline, CDR1 is KGHDR and CDR2 is SFDVKD. CDR3 length: 15 amino acids. V lost 3 bases to trimming and J lost 6 bases; unmatched junction nucleotides: 4. CDR3 residues: CATSDSGTGHEKLFF. CDR3 sequence (DNA): TGTGCCACCAGTGATAGCGGGACAGGGCATGAAAAACTGTTTTTT.

The chain is built from TRBV19 and TRBJ1-1, with 8 nucleotides matching TRBD1. CDR3 length: 14 amino acids. J was trimmed by 0 bases and V by 7 bases; bases with no gene match: 4. Looked up from germline, CDR1 is LNHDA and CDR2 is SQIVND (reference sequence). The CDR3 sequence is CASMQGAVNTEAFF. CDR3 coding DNA: TGTGCCAGTATGCAGGGGGCGGTGAACACTGAAGCTTTCTTT.

The chain employs TRBV28 and TRBJ2-3, with a tentative D call TRBD2 (7 bases). Trimming took 3 bases from V and 6 from J, leaving 16 bases between them. Germline V lookup: CDR1 MDHEN, CDR2 SYDVKM. The CDR3 is 15 amino acids. Here the CDR3 reads CASSLWGAGGDTQYF. As DNA, the CDR3 is TGTGCCAGCAGTTTGTGGGGGGCCGGGGGGGATACGCAGTATTTT.

V usage is TRBV9 and J usage is TRBJ1-2, with 9 nucleotides matching TRBD1. The V segment lost 3 bases and the J segment 2 bases; nucleotides outside the gene matches: 11. Germline V gene data show CDR1 as SGDLS and CDR2 as YYNGEE. The CDR3 extends over 17 amino acids. The CDR3 DNA follows: TGTGCCAGCAGCGCGGGGCGGGACAGGGAAAAAAACTATGGCTACACCTTC. The encoded protein is CASSAGRDREKNYGYTF.